The present TCR beta chain was sequenced within a study of cytotoxic CD8 clonotypes in ibrutinib-treated CLL. On the study more broadly: When averaged across all of the samples, the counts came to 255,043 productive templates and 80,000 to 100,000 productive rearrangements.

Method: immunoSEQ multiplex PCR; TCRdb's copy keeps in-frame clones and lacks some. Found here are roughly 180,000 clones, 70% to 85% of them singletons; the top ten hold about 4.9%. The CDR3 contains 15 residues. Looked up from germline, CDR1 is LNHDA and CDR2 is SQIVND (reference sequence). Unmatched junction bases numbered 10, after V lost 5 bases and J lost 7 bases. Sample: PBMCs, taken after 24 months of ibrutinib treatment. This receptor was obtained from a human donor with chronic lymphocytic leukemia. The chain couples TRBV19 to TRBJ1-2; 10 nucleotides agree with TRBD1. The chain's CDR3 is CASSGPGQGIGGYTF. DNA for the CDR3: TGTGCCAGTAGTGGACCGGGACAGGGGATTGGTGGCTACACCTTC.